This entry concerns a single T cell receptor beta chain. This sample was taken from a study of blood T cell repertoires in COVID-19. Study-level background: Sample material is recorded as cDNA or gDNA derived from T cells, B-cell-depleted T cells, or PBMCs.

CDR1 is SGDLS, CDR2 YYNGEE, per germline. Trimming pared 2 bases from V and 1 base from J, leaving 9 bases between. CDR3 length equals 14 residues. Original processing notes: Estimated nucleated cell counts came from reference gene primer amplification. Method: immunoSEQ multiplex PCR; TCRdb's copy keeps in-frame clones and lacks some. From that table come the V and J calls and clone size; the DNA was used to work out D and trimming. The sample records 100,000 to 130,000 clones, over 60% being singletons. The chain couples TRBV9 to TRBJ1-1; the D is unclear. The receptor was isolated from a man between 70 and 80 years old with acute or convalescent COVID-19. Sequencing was done on a sample of peripheral blood. CDR3 amino acids: CASSVLGENTEAFF. CDR3 DNA sequence: TGTGCCAGCAGCGTCCTCGGAGAGAACACTGAAGCTTTCTTT. Full variable domain (rest looked up from reference TRBV9 and TRBJ1-1): DSGVTQTPKHLITATGQRVTLRCSPRSGDLSVYWYQQSLDQGLQFLIQYYNGEERAKGNILERFSAQQFPDLHSELNLSSLELGDSALYFCASSVLGENTEAFFGQGTRLTVV.